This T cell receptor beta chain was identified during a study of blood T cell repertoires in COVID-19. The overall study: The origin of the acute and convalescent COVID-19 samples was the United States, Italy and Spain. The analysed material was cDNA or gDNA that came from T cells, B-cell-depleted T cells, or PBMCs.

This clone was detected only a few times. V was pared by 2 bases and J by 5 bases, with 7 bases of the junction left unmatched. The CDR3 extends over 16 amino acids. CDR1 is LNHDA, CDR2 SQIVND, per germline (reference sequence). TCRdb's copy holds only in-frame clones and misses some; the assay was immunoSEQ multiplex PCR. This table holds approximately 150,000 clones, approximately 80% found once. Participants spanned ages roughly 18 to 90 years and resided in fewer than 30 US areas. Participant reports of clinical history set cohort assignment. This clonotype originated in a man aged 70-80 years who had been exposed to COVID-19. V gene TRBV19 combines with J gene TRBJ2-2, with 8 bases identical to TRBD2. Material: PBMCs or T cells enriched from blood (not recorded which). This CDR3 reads CASSIKGTRGTGELFF. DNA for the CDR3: TGTGCCAGTAGTATAAAAGGGACTAGAGGGACCGGGGAGCTGTTTTTT.